This section outlines one TCR beta chain sequence together with its context. This sample is part of a study of CD8 T cells in Susac syndrome. RNA, at about 0.45 to 1 ug, was reverse transcribed with random hexamers. From the immunoSEQ multiplex PCR reads, TCRdb called clonotypes with MiXCR, one entry per CDR3 protein. The sample records around 140,000 distinct CDR3 sequences, 95% being singletons. V lost 5 bases and J 2 bases, leaving 10 bases between the germline ends. Germline V gene data show CDR1 as MNHEY and CDR2 as SVGAGI. The length of the CDR3 is 13 residues. This receptor was identified in a human donor with Susac syndrome. Sequenced material: CD4+ T cells from PBMCs. This chain links TRBV6-5 with TRBJ2-7, with a tentative D call TRBD1 (5 bases). The CDR3 DNA is TGTGCCAGCAGTCGGACACGAGCCTACGAGCAGTACTTC. The encoded protein is CASSRTRAYEQYF.